Below are 6 T cell receptor beta chains sequenced from a single sample in a study of T-cell memory formation after mild COVID-19. From the 5' RACE reads, TCRdb called clonotypes with MiXCR, one entry per CDR3 protein. The data hold 100,000 to 150,000 distinct CDR3 sequences, with about 15% observed a single time. The sample was PBMCs or a T cell subset sorted from them (not recorded which). These receptors all stem from a man younger than 30 who had mild COVID-19 (a few samples of this study predate the infection). Cell type and time point are not known.

This clonotype was seen a handful of times. The rearrangement uses TRBV7-8 and TRBJ2-2; D could derive from TRBD1 or TRBD2 (5 bases each). The CDR3 spans 18 residues. Germline-derived CDR1 and CDR2 are SGHVS and FQNEAQ. V gave up 1 base and J gave up 0 bases, with 15 bases separating them. In nucleotides, the CDR3 is TGTGCCAGCAGCTTAGGGTTTGGGACCACTACGAACACCGGGGAGCTGTTTTTT. It is translated as CASSLGFGTTTNTGELFF. Based on the CDR3 plus reference TRBV7-8 and TRBJ2-2, the full variable domain is GAGVSQSPRYKVAKRGQDVALRCDPISGHVSLFWYQQALGQGPEFLTYFQNEAQLDKSGLPSDRFFAERPEGSVSTLKIQRTQQEDSAVYLCASSLGFGTTTNTGELFFGEGSRLTVL.

The rearrangement joins TRBV7-2 to TRBJ2-5, with D perhaps TRBD2 (5 bases). This CDR3 contains 16 residues. CDR1 and CDR2 (germline): SGHTA, FQGNSA. V lost 1 base and J 7 bases, leaving 19 bases between the germline ends. For the CDR3, the DNA is TGTGCCAGCAGCTTAGGGACTGGGCGGGTTGGCGGGACCCAGTACTTC. It is translated as CASSLGTGRVGGTQYF.

This clonotype was seen more than once but under ten times. This chain connects TRBV5-1 to TRBJ2-3; 7 nucleotides agree with TRBD1. The CDR3 is 16 residues long. Germline assignment: CDR1 SGHRS and CDR2 YFSETQ. V lost 0 bases and J lost 2; bases outside the gene matches: 6. Here the CDR3 reads CASSLEGARVTDTQYF. For the CDR3, the DNA is TGCGCCAGCAGCTTGGAGGGGGCCCGGGTCACAGATACGCAGTATTTT.

V is TRBV4-3 and J is TRBJ2-3, with TRBD2 matching over 11 bases. The V segment lost 0 bases and the J segment 5 bases; nucleotides outside the gene matches: 1. Germline CDR1 is LGHNA and CDR2 is YSLEER. This CDR3 has 15 residues. This CDR3 is CASSQETSGVDTQYF. Here the CDR3 DNA reads TGCGCCAGCAGCCAAGAGACTAGCGGGGTAGATACGCAGTATTTT.

This chain connects TRBV6-2 or TRBV6-3 to TRBJ1-5; D is uncertain. Germline V CDR1 and CDR2: MNHEY, SVGEGT. Trimming cost V 2 bases and J 5 bases, with 10 bases left between them. The CDR3 extends over 14 amino acids. As DNA, the CDR3 is TGTGCCAGCAGTTACCGGGGATTTGATCAGCCCCAGCATTTT. Its protein is CASSYRGFDQPQHF.

This clonotype was detected only a few times. The CDR3 DNA reads TGTGCCAGCAGTGACCGAGGGCCGGGACAGGGTATCGAGCAGTACTTC. Protein product: CASSDRGPGQGIEQYF. The rearrangement links TRBV25-1 to TRBJ2-7; TRBD1 matches at 9 bases. CDR3 length: 16 residues. CDR1 MGHDK and CDR2 SYGVNS come from the germline V gene. Trimming removed 3 bases from V and 6 bases from J; junction bases left unmatched: 12.